These T cell receptor beta chains were read from a single sample in a study of T cell responses to AZD1222 COVID-19 vaccine. Data came from immunoSEQ multiplex PCR; TCRdb stores just in-frame clones and leaves some out. The sample gives about 84,000 clones, about 85% of which show up once; about 1.6% is in the top ten. Sequenced material: peripheral blood, taken on day 0 of AZD1222 vaccination. The origin of the receptors is an adult in good health. The CDR3 runs from the conserved cysteine through the conserved F or W. A D gene is named only where the DNA matches it firmly. Clone size, where shown, is once, few, many, or a class for clones that have expanded.

CDR3 protein: CSASGLAVGVNLDTQYF
CDR3 DNA: TGCAGTGCTAGTGGACTAGCGGTCGGAGTTAATCTGGATACGCAGTATTTT
D gene: TRBD2
J gene: TRBJ2-3
clone size: once
V gene: TRBV20-1

CDR3 protein: CASSPAGQVPYEQYF
CDR3 DNA: TGTGCCAGCTCTCCCGCCGGACAGGTACCCTACGAGCAGTACTTC
D gene: TRBD1
J gene: TRBJ2-7
clone size: once
V gene: TRBV18

CDR3 protein: CASSLNPSGNTYEQYF
CDR3 DNA: TGTGCCAGCTCACTAAACCCTAGCGGGAACACCTACGAGCAGTACTTC
D gene: TRBD2
J gene: TRBJ2-7
clone size: .
V gene: TRBV18

CDR3 protein: CASSIATGYDEQYF
CDR3 DNA: TGTGCCAGCAGCATTGCGACAGGGTACGACGAGCAGTACTTC
D gene: TRBD1
J gene: TRBJ2-7
clone size: .
V gene: TRBV6-5

CDR3 protein: CASTPRGGRGYSSSYNEQFF
CDR3 DNA: TGTGCCAGTACCCCCCGGGGGGGGAGGGGATATTCGAGCTCCTACAATGAGCAGTTCTTC
D gene: TRBD2
J gene: TRBJ2-1
clone size: .
V gene: TRBV19

CDR3 protein: CASSGQDLTEAFF
CDR3 DNA: TGTGCCAGCAGTGGACAGGACCTCACTGAAGCTTTCTTT
D gene: .
J gene: TRBJ1-1
clone size: .
V gene: TRBV2

CDR3 protein: CASSFFTEAFF
CDR3 DNA: TGTGCCAGCAGTTTCTTCACTGAAGCTTTCTTT
D gene: .
J gene: TRBJ1-1
clone size: .
V gene: TRBV28

CDR3 protein: CASSTPGTSDYNEQFF
CDR3 DNA: TGTGCCAGCAGCACACCTGGGACTAGCGACTACAATGAGCAGTTCTTC
D gene: TRBD2
J gene: TRBJ2-1
clone size: .
V gene: TRBV6-2/TRBV6-3

CDR3 protein: CASSQDQGWDYGYTF
CDR3 DNA: TGCGCCAGCAGCCAAGACCAGGGTTGGGACTATGGCTACACCTTC
D gene: .
J gene: TRBJ1-2
clone size: .
V gene: TRBV4-3

CDR3 protein: CASSPRGIGRAGDTQYF
CDR3 DNA: TGTGCCAGCAGTCCCCGTGGTATCGGGAGGGCCGGGGATACGCAGTATTTT
D gene: TRBD2
J gene: TRBJ2-3
clone size: .
V gene: TRBV6-6

CDR3 protein: CASSSHRGTEAFF
CDR3 DNA: TGTGCCAGCAGCTCACACAGGGGCACTGAAGCTTTCTTT
D gene: TRBD1
J gene: TRBJ1-1
clone size: .
V gene: TRBV7-3

CDR3 protein: CASSPPQETQYF
CDR3 DNA: TGCGCCAGCAGCCCCCCACAAGAGACCCAGTACTTC
D gene: .
J gene: TRBJ2-5
clone size: .
V gene: TRBV5-1

CDR3 protein: CASRASIINQPQHF
CDR3 DNA: TGTGCCAGCCGGGCCTCGATCATCAATCAGCCCCAGCATTTT
D gene: .
J gene: TRBJ1-5
clone size: .
V gene: TRBV2

CDR3 protein: CASSFNQPWAEAFF
CDR3 DNA: TGTGCCAGCAGCTTCAACCAGCCGTGGGCTGAAGCTTTCTTT
D gene: .
J gene: TRBJ1-1
clone size: .
V gene: TRBV7-9